This passage covers 31 T cell receptor beta chains from one sample sequenced in a study of OX40 agonist ivuxolimab in advanced cancers. The receptor library was made with the immunoSEQ multiplex PCR assay. What TCRdb holds here is the immuneACCESS table cut down to in-frame rearrangements. Part of the clones is not present; checked against another copy, under half of the missing clones reflect an unresolved V gene, and the others are unexplained. This sample lists 73,000 or so clones; 80% to 90% were detected once. In total, the top ten clones hold around 0.73% of the sample. This specimen was CD4+ or CD8+ T cells sorted from blood, taken in a trial of the OX40 agonist ivuxolimab. The receptors stem from an adult with an advanced solid tumor such as melanoma, head and neck, liver or kidney cancer.

The rearrangement joins TRBV6-6 to TRBJ1-5; tentative D call: TRBD1 (5 bases). The germline CDR1 and CDR2 sequences are MNHNY and SVGAGI (reference sequence). V dropped 0 bases and J dropped 5 bases, with 11 bases sitting between them. The CDR3 is 15 residues long. Written as DNA, the CDR3 is TGTGCCAGCAGTTACTCCCGGGACGGGTATCAGCCCCAGCATTTT. Amino acid sequence: CASSYSRDGYQPQHF.

In regard to this clone: This specimen includes other DNA sequences encoding the same CDR3. The rearrangement links TRBV30 to TRBJ1-5; D perhaps matches TRBD1 (5 bases). The CDR3 loop spans 12 amino acids. Looked up from germline, CDR1 is GTSNPN and CDR2 is SVGIG (reference sequence). V lost 3 bases to trimming and J lost 4 bases, with 7 bases between them. The CDR3 loop reads CAWSGGNQPQHF. In nucleotides, the CDR3 is TGTGCCTGGAGCGGGGGGAATCAGCCCCAGCATTTT. The whole variable domain, remainder taken from reference TRBV30 and TRBJ1-5, is SQTIHQWPATLVQPVGSPLSLECTVEGTSNPNLYWYRQAAGRGLQLLFYSVGIGQISSEVPQNLSASRPQDRQFILSSKKLLLSDSGFYLCAWSGGNQPQHFGDGTRLSIL.

This clone was observed a handful of times. The chain links TRBV4-1 to TRBJ2-7, with D tentatively TRBD1 (7 bases). Germline V gives CDR1 MGHRA, CDR2 YSYEKL. The CDR3 sequence is 14 residues long. V was cut by 2 bases and J by 0 bases, with 8 bases left in between. Here the CDR3 reads CASSQQGGSYEQYF. CDR3 coding DNA: TGCGCCAGCAGCCAACAGGGGGGCTCCTACGAGCAGTACTTC.

This clone was counted between two and nine times. V is TRBV11-3 and J is TRBJ1-1; D not certain. V was shortened by 3 bases and J by 4 bases, with 9 bases between the two germline ends. This CDR3 comprises 13 residues. Germline V CDR1 and CDR2: SGHNT, YENEEA. CDR3 in amino acids: CASSLEDGTEAFF. In nucleotides, the CDR3 is TGTGCCAGCAGCTTGGAGGACGGCACTGAAGCTTTCTTT.

The chain joins TRBV7-2 to TRBJ2-3, with a weak D call TRBD1 (5 bases). The V gene's germline CDR1 is SGHTA and CDR2 FQGNSA. The V end lost 7 bases, the J end lost 1 base, and 12 bases lay between the germline ends. The CDR3 contains 14 residues. The CDR3 spells CASTRQGGTDTQYF. CDR3 bases: TGTGCCAGCACCAGGCAAGGGGGCACAGATACGCAGTATTTT.

This chain connects TRBV6-5 to TRBJ2-2, with D unclear. CDR3 size: 13 residues. Trimming stripped 2 bases from V and 5 bases from J, with 6 bases between. Germline V lookup: CDR1 MNHEY, CDR2 SVGAGI. As DNA, the CDR3 is TGTGCCAGCAGTTACGGGGAAACCGGGGAGCTGTTTTTT. Its translation is CASSYGETGELFF.

This chain connects TRBV6-9 to TRBJ1-5; 9 positions match TRBD1. Germline V gives CDR1 MNHGY, CDR2 SVAAGI. The CDR3 is 17 amino acids. J gave up 1 base and V 3 bases, and 7 bases lay outside the gene matches. Here the CDR3 reads CASSYSLGTGSNQPQHF. The DNA for the CDR3 is TGTGCCAGCAGTTACAGCCTAGGGACAGGGAGCAATCAGCCCCAGCATTTT.

The chain uses TRBV28 and TRBJ1-5, with 10 bases fitting TRBD1. V lost 7 bases to trimming and J lost 5 bases; unmatched junction nucleotides: 5. Per germline, CDR1 MDHEN and CDR2 SYDVKM. CDR3 size: 14 residues. The CDR3 spells CASTAGTGDQPQHF. As DNA, the CDR3 is TGTGCCAGCACCGCCGGGACAGGGGATCAGCCCCAGCATTTT.

DNA of the CDR3: TGTGCCAGCAGCAGCACCGGGACAAGAATCACCGGGGAGCTGTTTTTT. Translated: CASSSTGTRITGELFF. The chain recombines TRBV7-2 with TRBJ2-2, with D maybe TRBD1 (6 bases). V shed 5 bases and J shed 4 bases, with 17 bases lying between them. The V gene's germline CDR1 is SGHTA and CDR2 FQGNSA. This CDR3 contains 16 residues.

The chain employs TRBV7-2 and TRBJ1-2, with TRBD1 identical over 9 bases. This CDR3 has 16 amino acids. The V segment lost 5 bases and the J segment 2 bases; nucleotides outside the gene matches: 9. Germline assignment: CDR1 SGHTA and CDR2 FQGNSA. The CDR3 region has the DNA TGTGCCAGCAGCCCCGACCTGACAGGGGGGAACTATGGCTACACCTTC. Its translation is CASSPDLTGGNYGYTF.

The chain recombines TRBV7-2 with TRBJ2-5, with 14 bases fitting TRBD2. Germline V gene data show CDR1 as SGHTA and CDR2 as FQGNSA. V gave up 4 bases and J gave up 3 bases; unmatched junction bases: 1. The CDR3 runs to 15 residues. CDR3 loop: CASSSGLAGEETQYF. The CDR3, as DNA: TGTGCCAGCAGCTCGGGACTAGCGGGGGAAGAGACCCAGTACTTC.

V usage is TRBV4-1 and J usage is TRBJ2-1; D is uncertain. This CDR3 has 14 amino acids. V was cut by 0 bases and J by 7 bases, with 10 bases left in between. The germline gives CDR1 MGHRA, CDR2 YSYEKL. Here the CDR3 reads CASSQDPLKNEQFF. The CDR3 region has the DNA TGCGCCAGCAGCCAAGACCCCCTAAAGAATGAGCAGTTCTTC.

The chain uses TRBV7-2 and TRBJ1-2; D call uncertain. Germline CDR1 is SGHTA and CDR2 is FQGNSA. The ends were cut back, 5 bases at V and 2 bases at J, with 9 bases in the middle. CDR3 length: 13 residues. The CDR3 here is CASSPRRNYGYTF. The DNA of the CDR3 is TGTGCCAGCAGCCCCCGGAGGAACTATGGCTACACCTTC. Complete variable domain (other parts from reference TRBV7-2 and TRBJ1-2): GAGVSQSPSNKVTEKGKDVELRCDPISGHTALYWYRQSLGQGLEFLIYFQGNSAPDKSGLPSDRFSAERTGGSVSTLTIQRTQQEDSAVYLCASSPRRNYGYTFGSGTRLTVV.

The chain employs TRBV7-2 and TRBJ1-1; the D gene is possibly TRBD1 (6 bases). The germline V gene has CDR1 SGHTA and CDR2 FQGNSA. With 3 bases removed from V and 0 bases from J, the gap between germline ends came to 17 bases. The CDR3 covers 17 residues. The CDR3 coding sequence is TGTGCCAGCAGCTTGAGAGGGGGAGGGAGGGTGAACACTGAAGCTTTCTTT. Translated: CASSLRGGGRVNTEAFF.

This clone was detected a few times. The chain employs TRBV5-1 and TRBJ1-6; 8 bases are shared with TRBD1. CDR1 is SGHRS, CDR2 YFSETQ, per germline. The CDR3 is 16 residues long. The V and J ends lost 3 bases and 9 bases, in that order; junction bases with no gene match: 11. CDR3 DNA: TGCGCCAGCAGCTCCCCCACCGGACAGGGCTCTTCACCCCTCCACTTT. Translating gives CASSSPTGQGSSPLHF.

V gene TRBV5-1 combines with J gene TRBJ1-2; D not resolved. This CDR3 has 13 amino acids. Per the germline V gene, CDR1 is SGHRS and CDR2 is YFSETQ. V was cut by 0 bases and J by 3 bases, with 6 bases left in between. The CDR3 bases are TGCGCCAGCAGCTTGGACATCTACTATGGCTACACCTTC. The encoded protein is CASSLDIYYGYTF.

The V gene is TRBV5-1, the J gene TRBJ2-3, with a weak D call TRBD1 (6 bases). The CDR3 totals 16 residues. The V end was cut by 2 bases, the J end by 3 bases, with 16 bases between. Germline assignment: CDR1 SGHRS and CDR2 YFSETQ. As DNA, the CDR3 is TGCGCCAGCAGCTTCCGGGACACCCGAGGTACAGATACGCAGTATTTT. This sequence encodes CASSFRDTRGTDTQYF.

The rearrangement links TRBV7-2 to TRBJ2-2; D gene ambiguous. Germline CDR1 and CDR2: SGHTA and FQGNSA. CDR3 length: 13 residues. V gave up 0 bases and J gave up 5 bases, with 4 bases separating them. Here the CDR3 DNA reads TGTGCCAGCAGCTTAGCCTTAACCGGGGAGCTGTTTTTT. It specifies CASSLALTGELFF.

As to this clone: Other DNA sequences in this specimen translate into the identical CDR3. The CDR3 nucleotides are TGTGCCAGCAGCTCGCACACCGGGGAGCTGTTTTTT. It encodes CASSSHTGELFF. J is TRBJ2-2 and V is TRBV11-3; D remains unclear. The germline CDR1 and CDR2 sequences are SGHNT and YENEEA. The CDR3 totals 12 residues. Trimming took 4 bases from V and 3 from J, leaving 3 bases between them.

The chain's CDR3 is CASSYRRTPKIYEQYF. In DNA form, the CDR3 reads TGTGCCAGCAGTTACAGGCGGACACCCAAGATCTACGAGCAGTACTTC. This chain connects TRBV6-5 to TRBJ2-7; D might be TRBD1 (5 bases). CDR1 is MNHEY and CDR2 is SVGAGI in the germline V gene. V was cut by 2 bases and J by 3 bases, with 17 bases left in between. The CDR3 has 16 residues.

The chain has TRBV28 and TRBJ2-3; 9 nucleotides align to TRBD2. With 1 base clipped from V and 2 bases from J, the junction kept 4 bases outside the gene matches. Germline loops: CDR1 MDHEN, CDR2 SYDVKM. CDR3 length: 16 amino acids. The CDR3 is CASSLSAGGPTDTQYF. The CDR3 bases are TGTGCCAGCAGTTTATCTGCGGGAGGGCCCACAGATACGCAGTATTTT. The entire variable domain, with the rest obtained from reference TRBV28 and TRBJ2-3, is as follows: DVKVTQSSRYLVKRTGEKVFLECVQDMDHENMFWYRQDPGLGLRLIYFSYDVKMKEKGDIPEGYSVSREKKERFSLILESASTNQTSMYLCASSLSAGGPTDTQYFGPGTRLTVL.

This chain links TRBV29-1 with TRBJ2-7; 9 nucleotides agree with TRBD2. Germline V gene lookup returns CDR1 SQVTM and CDR2 ANQGSEA. After removal of 4 bases from V and 2 bases from J, the junction contained 6 bases not matched to a gene. This CDR3 comprises 14 residues. The CDR3 nucleotides are TGCAGCGTTGGGCTAGCGGGAAAAACCTACGAGCAGTACTTC. Its protein product is CSVGLAGKTYEQYF.

The chain employs TRBV6-5 and TRBJ2-2, with 12 bases lining up with TRBD2. The V segment lost 4 bases and the J segment 2 bases; nucleotides outside the gene matches: 2. Germline values: CDR1 MNHEY, CDR2 SVGAGI. The CDR3 loop spans 16 amino acids. CDR3 sequence: CASSWTSGINTGELFF. Here the CDR3 DNA reads TGTGCCAGCAGTTGGACTAGCGGGATAAACACCGGGGAGCTGTTTTTT.

The rearrangement uses TRBV15 and TRBJ2-2; TRBD1 might be the D (6 bases). The CDR3 has 14 residues. Germline V gene lookup returns CDR1 LNHNV and CDR2 YYDKDF (reference sequence). Between the trimmed V and J ends, which lost 0 bases and 14 bases, there was a span of 16 bases. The CDR3 is CATSREGAAPTLFF. CDR3 nucleotides: TGTGCCACCAGCAGAGAGGGGGCAGCTCCCACCCTGTTTTTT.

The chain combines TRBV7-2 with TRBJ2-1, with D possibly matching TRBD2 (6 bases). The length of the CDR3 is 15 residues. The V gene's germline CDR1 is SGHTA and CDR2 FQGNSA. V lost 1 base and J 4 bases, leaving 11 bases between the germline ends. DNA of the CDR3: TGTGCCAGCAGCTTAGACGCGCGGGGTTACAATGAGCAGTTCTTC. Its protein product is CASSLDARGYNEQFF.

CDR3 loop: CASRPLATGNEKLFF. The CDR3 nucleotides read TGTGCCAGTAGGCCTTTGGCGACAGGCAATGAAAAACTGTTTTTT. This chain joins TRBV19 and TRBJ1-4, with D maybe TRBD1 (6 bases). There are 15 residues in the CDR3. The germline CDR1 and CDR2 sequences are LNHDA and SQIVND (reference sequence). Deletions cut 6 bases from V and 5 bases from J, with 16 bases between.

This rearrangement joins TRBV10-1 to TRBJ1-2, with no clear D. Germline lookup yields CDR1 WNHNN and CDR2 SYGVQD (reference sequence). The CDR3 is 14 amino acids. Trimming pared 4 bases from V and 0 bases from J, leaving 9 bases between. In nucleotides, the CDR3 is TGCGCCAGCAGTGCTGGGAGAGCTAACTATGGCTACACCTTC. It yields the protein CASSAGRANYGYTF.

V gene TRBV5-1 combines with J gene TRBJ2-1; D is unresolved. The V gene's germline CDR1 is SGHRS and CDR2 YFSETQ. CDR3 size: 16 residues. V gave up 0 bases and J gave up 0 bases, with 10 bases separating them. This chain's CDR3 is CASSLAGPSSYNEQFF. CDR3 nucleotides: TGCGCCAGCAGCTTGGCCGGTCCGAGCTCCTACAATGAGCAGTTCTTC.

CDR3 in DNA: TGTGCCAGCAGTCCGCCTTGGACAGGGGTTGGCGAGCAGTACTTC. Residues: CASSPPWTGVGEQYF. The chain joins TRBV28 to TRBJ2-7, with TRBD1 matching 9 bases. This CDR3 spans 15 amino acids. CDR1 MDHEN and CDR2 SYDVKM come from the germline V gene. Losses at the gene ends were 5 bases for V and 6 bases for J; bases not matched to a gene: 11.

The chain uses TRBV28 and TRBJ1-2; D may be TRBD1 (6 bases). Germline values: CDR1 MDHEN, CDR2 SYDVKM. Trimming shortened V by 1 base and J by 7 bases, and 16 bases separated the two germline ends. CDR3 length equals 15 residues. The CDR3 loop reads CASSLSDRLGLGYTF. As DNA, the CDR3 is TGTGCCAGCAGTTTATCGGACAGACTGGGACTTGGCTACACCTTC.

The chain uses TRBV10-2 and TRBJ2-1, with D perhaps TRBD2 (5 bases). Per the germline V gene, CDR1 is WSHSY and CDR2 is SAAADI. The V gene lost 1 base and the J gene lost 9 bases, with 13 bases spanning the gap. The CDR3 has 14 amino acids. The DNA of the CDR3 is TGCGCCAGCAGTGAGTGGTCGGGAACGGGTGAGCAGTTCTTC. This codes for CASSEWSGTGEQFF.